This T cell receptor beta chain is drawn from a study of identical twins. This CDR3 comprises 15 residues. From germline, CDR1 is MDHEN and CDR2 SYDVKM. V dropped 2 bases and J dropped 0 bases, with 11 bases sitting between them. Details on this clonotype: The antigen remains undetermined.

TCRdb passed the 5' RACE reads through MiXCR, listing each CDR3 protein once. The sample records a few hundred thousand distinct CDR3 sequences, around 12% being singletons. Findings of the study overall: In cord blood, abundant beta clonotypes had fewer insertions; memory showed no trend. Invariant populations such as MAIT and iNKT cells could partly muddle zero-insertion analyses.

The same data also went into a second study, on yellow fever vaccine responses in identical twins.

The chain is built from TRBV28 and TRBJ2-7; the D is unclear. This receptor was identified in a woman aged 18-29 years in good health. Sequencing was carried out using CD8+ T cells sorted from blood. CDR3 nucleotides: TGTGCCAGCAGTTTAGGGCCGGCGGTCTCCTACGAGCAGTACTTC. Its protein product is CASSLGPAVSYEQYF.